The rows below give T cell receptor beta chains drawn from one sample of a study of Ad26.COV2.S vaccination and SARS-CoV-2 variants. Sequencing used immunoSEQ multiplex PCR; TCRdb keeps in-frame clones, though not all of them. The repertoire includes 300,000 to 350,000 clones, more than 85% of them detected once, and roughly 5% sits in the top ten. Sequencing was performed on peripheral blood, taken in a trial of Ad26.COV2.S vaccine versus placebo. Receptor source: a person between 18 and 60 years old who received the Ad26.COV2.S COVID-19 vaccine or a placebo. CDR3s include the opening cysteine and the closing phenylalanine or tryptophan. The D gene is left open where the match is weak. The size entry is marked missing in some rows and otherwise reads once, few, many or a size class.

J gene,V gene,clone size,D gene,CDR3 protein,CDR3 DNA
TRBJ2-6,TRBV3-1/TRBV3-2,-,-,CASSQLAGLSGANVLTF,TGTGCCAGCAGCCAGCTGGCGGGTCTCTCTGGGGCCAACGTCCTGACTTTC
TRBJ2-2,TRBV5-8,-,-,CASSLLRLNTGELFF,TGTGCCAGCAGCTTGTTACGGCTCAACACCGGGGAGCTGTTTTTT
TRBJ1-1,TRBV10-3,-,TRBD1,CAISDLQGSNTEAFF,TGTGCCATCAGTGACTTACAGGGGTCGAACACTGAAGCTTTCTTT
TRBJ2-2,TRBV7-2,-,-,CASSLVPGTINTGELFF,TGTGCCAGCAGCTTAGTACCAGGGACAATCAACACCGGGGAGCTGTTTTTT
TRBJ1-2,TRBV28,-,TRBD1,CASSPTGEDRAGYYGYTF,TGTGCCAGCAGCCCGACAGGGGAGGATCGCGCGGGATACTATGGCTACACCTTC
TRBJ2-7,TRBV6-6,-,-,CASSFTRDSYEQYF,TGTGCCAGCAGTTTCACCAGGGACTCCTACGAGCAGTACTTC
TRBJ1-5,TRBV19,-,-,CASTITGRASNQPQHF,TGTGCCAGTACCATTACAGGGAGGGCTAGCAATCAGCCCCAGCATTTT
TRBJ1-1,TRBV18,-,TRBD1,CASSLTHGEQGWVTEAFF,TGTGCCAGCTCACTCACCCACGGGGAACAGGGGTGGGTCACTGAAGCTTTCTTT
TRBJ2-5,TRBV6-6,-,TRBD2,CASKRGEETQYF,TGTGCCAGCAAGCGGGGGGAAGAGACCCAGTACTTC
TRBJ1-3,TRBV4-2,-,TRBD1,CASSQDLIDRVAGNTIYF,TGTGCCAGCAGCCAAGATCTCATCGACAGGGTGGCAGGAAACACCATATATTTT
TRBJ2-2,TRBV6-5,once,-,CASSYRTTGELFF,TGTGCCAGCAGTTACCGGACGACCGGGGAGCTGTTTTTT
TRBJ2-2,TRBV9,-,-,CASSVDRADGELFF,TGTGCCAGCAGCGTAGACAGGGCAGACGGGGAGCTGTTTTTT
TRBJ1-6,TRBV6-6,-,-,CASSQPGINNSPLHF,TGTGCCAGCAGCCAACCAGGGATTAATAATTCACCCCTCCACTTT
TRBJ1-4,TRBV10-1,-,-,CASSESTSGGNEKLFF,TGCGCCAGCAGTGAGTCGACGTCCGGGGGGAATGAAAAACTGTTTTTT
TRBJ1-6,TRBV27,-,-,CASSLDYGSPLHF,TGTGCCAGCAGTTTAGATTACGGCTCACCCCTCCACTTT
TRBJ2-1,TRBV20-1,-,-,CSASSGTTYNEQFF,TGCAGTGCTAGTAGCGGAACTACCTACAATGAGCAGTTCTTC
TRBJ2-2,TRBV10-1,-,-,CASSVSTANTGELFF,TGCGCCAGCAGTGTTTCGACAGCGAACACCGGGGAGCTGTTTTTT
TRBJ2-7,TRBV5-5,-,-,CASSLARGLRMQYF,TGTGCCAGCAGCTTGGCCCGCGGACTGAGGATGCAGTACTTC
TRBJ2-1,TRBV2,-,-,CASYPGTKIYNEQFF,TGTGCCAGCTACCCCGGGACCAAAATCTACAATGAGCAGTTCTTC
TRBJ2-7,TRBV6-5,once,-,CASRRGASSYEQYF,TGTGCCAGCAGACGGGGGGCCAGCTCCTACGAGCAGTACTTC
TRBJ2-1,TRBV18,-,-,CASAGWGDNEQFF,TGTGCCAGCGCCGGATGGGGGGACAATGAGCAGTTCTTC
TRBJ2-1,TRBV24-1,-,-,CATSTPTGPNGEQFF,TGTGCCACCAGCACACCGACAGGACCAAATGGGGAGCAGTTCTTC
TRBJ2-1,TRBV3-1/TRBV3-2,-,-,CASSQGWASSYNEQFF,TGTGCCAGCAGCCAAGGCTGGGCGAGCTCCTACAATGAGCAGTTCTTC
TRBJ2-2,TRBV7-9,-,-,CASISDTNTGELFF,TGTGCCAGCATAAGCGATACGAACACCGGGGAGCTGTTTTTT
TRBJ1-2,TRBV5-5,-,-,CASSWGEGYGYTF,TGTGCCAGCAGCTGGGGGGAGGGGTATGGCTACACCTTC
TRBJ1-2,TRBV7-2,-,-,CASSSRHMRDYGYTF,TGTGCCAGCAGCTCCCGACATATGAGGGACTATGGCTACACCTTC
TRBJ2-2,TRBV6-5,-,-,CVSSYSYSVNTGELFF,TGTGTCAGCAGTTACTCGTACAGCGTAAACACCGGGGAGCTGTTTTTT
TRBJ2-7,TRBV11-2,-,-,CASSLGRTPYEQYF,TGTGCCAGCAGCTTAGGACGGACTCCCTACGAGCAGTACTTC
TRBJ2-5,TRBV11-2,-,TRBD2,CASSAGGSGTETQYF,TGTGCCAGCAGCGCCGGAGGTAGCGGGACGGAGACCCAGTACTTC
TRBJ2-7,TRBV18,-,TRBD2,CASSAPGGDLYEQYF,TGTGCCAGCTCAGCCCCGGGAGGGGACCTCTACGAGCAGTACTTC
TRBJ1-2,TRBV19,-,-,CATNRPGDTYGYTF,TGTGCCACCAACCGCCCGGGGGACACCTATGGCTACACCTTC
TRBJ2-1,TRBV18,-,TRBD2,CASSPGRGSYNEQFF,TGTGCCAGCTCACCCGGGAGGGGCTCCTACAATGAGCAGTTCTTC
TRBJ1-3,TRBV4-3,-,-,CASSQALIGISGNTIYF,TGCGCCAGCAGCCAAGCGCTTATAGGAATCTCTGGAAACACCATATATTTT
TRBJ2-7,TRBV6-5,once,TRBD1,CASRRQEGTVDEQYF,TGTGCCAGCAGGCGCCAAGAAGGGACAGTCGACGAGCAGTACTTC
TRBJ2-5,TRBV30,few,TRBD1,CAWSDNYRDSRETQYF,TGTGCCTGGAGTGACAACTACCGGGACAGCAGGGAGACCCAGTACTTC
TRBJ2-7,TRBV2,-,TRBD1,CASRVTGGAVYEQYF,TGTGCCAGCAGAGTAACAGGGGGCGCCGTGTACGAGCAGTACTTC
TRBJ1-2,TRBV9,-,TRBD1,CASSRGRVFHRDYGYTF,TGTGCCAGCAGTAGGGGGCGAGTGTTCCATCGCGACTATGGCTACACCTTC
TRBJ2-2,TRBV13,-,-,CASSLQGTGELFF,TGTGCCAGCAGCTTACAGGGTACCGGGGAGCTGTTTTTT
TRBJ1-3,TRBV11-2,-,-,CASSLVQAFSGNTIYF,TGTGCCAGCAGCTTAGTTCAAGCTTTCTCTGGAAACACCATATATTTT
TRBJ1-6,TRBV30,few,-,CAWMGENNSPLHF,TGTGCCTGGATGGGGGAAAATAATTCACCCCTCCACTTT
TRBJ2-2,TRBV5-1,-,-,CASSLEVLRGTGELFF,TGCGCCAGCAGCTTGGAAGTTTTGAGGGGCACCGGGGAGCTGTTTTTT
TRBJ2-2,TRBV25-1,-,-,CASSGRDRNTGELFF,TGTGCCAGCAGTGGGAGGGACAGGAACACCGGGGAGCTGTTTTTT
TRBJ1-2,TRBV28,-,-,CASSRSLQGGYTF,TGTGCCAGCAGCCGAAGCCTACAGGGTGGCTACACCTTC
TRBJ2-2,TRBV12-3/TRBV12-4,once,-,CASSWSFGELFF,TGTGCCAGCAGTTGGAGCTTCGGGGAGCTGTTTTTT
TRBJ2-3,TRBV6-5,-,-,CASSYSKGDTQYF,TGTGCCAGCAGTTACTCGAAGGGAGATACGCAGTATTTT
TRBJ1-3,TRBV21-1,-,-,CASSTRDGASGNTIYF,TGTGCCAGCAGCACCCGGGACGGAGCCTCTGGAAACACCATATATTTT
TRBJ2-7,TRBV7-9,-,-,CASERGTGSYEQYF,TGTGCCAGCGAAAGGGGGACCGGGTCCTACGAGCAGTACTTC
TRBJ2-1,TRBV6-5,-,-,CASRRDASHEQFF,TGTGCCAGCAGACGTGACGCCAGCCATGAGCAGTTCTTC
TRBJ2-6,TRBV25-1,few,-,CASSDRSGANVLTF,TGTGCCAGCAGTGACAGATCTGGGGCCAACGTCCTGACTTTC
TRBJ1-5,TRBV6-2/TRBV6-3,-,-,CASSYYQGHYQPQHF,TGTGCCAGCAGTTACTACCAGGGGCACTATCAGCCCCAGCATTTT
TRBJ2-7,TRBV28,-,-,CASSSPGTLYEQYF,TGTGCCAGCAGCTCACCCGGGACACTTTACGAGCAGTACTTC